This TCR beta chain is from a study of T cell repertoires in ileal Crohn's disease. Study-level results: Clonal expansions were more frequent in active smokers than non-smokers at surgery.

Per sample, approximately 540 nanograms of biopsy DNA were TCRB immunosequenced. This table comes from immunoSEQ multiplex PCR, and its TCRdb copy is limited to in-frame clones, with some not included. The data contain about 6,600 clones, about two thirds of them seen just once; the ten biggest clones take up more than 9.5%. With regard to this clone: The antigen is not known.

V dropped 3 bases and J dropped 5 bases, with 10 bases sitting between them. The CDR3 has 13 residues. Germline V CDR1 and CDR2: MNHEY, SVGAGI. The specimen was ileal tissue. This TCR derives from an adult with Crohn's disease. This chain joins TRBV6-5 and TRBJ1-1, with D possibly matching TRBD1 (6 bases). Here the CDR3 DNA reads TGTGCCAGCAGTTATGAGGGGGGGACTGAAGCTTTCTTT. Protein product: CASSYEGGTEAFF.